These T cell receptor beta chains were read from a single sample in a study of sequential checkpoint blockade in melanoma. Produced via immunoSEQ multiplex PCR; TCRdb's table is partial and in-frame only. The sample has some 10,000 clones, 75% seen once. Material: CD8+ T cells sorted from blood (inferred from file names), obtained from a patient given nivolumab and ipilimumab in sequence. The receptors were sampled from a human donor with melanoma. Both conserved end residues are part of each CDR3. Fields, in order: J gene, clone size, V gene, D gene, CDR3 DNA, CDR3 protein. The D gene is left open where the match is weak. Rows give clone size only sometimes, using once, few, many, or a class for an expanded clone.

j_gene: TRBJ2-7; abundance: NA; v_gene: TRBV4-2; d_gene: NA; CDR3nt: TGTGCCAGCAGCCCAGAGTTTGCGAACTCCTACGAGCAGTACTTC; CDR3aa: CASSPEFANSYEQYF
j_gene: TRBJ2-1; abundance: few; v_gene: TRBV6-1; d_gene: TRBD2; CDR3nt: TGTGCCAGCAGTGAGGCGGGAGGGTCCAATGAGCAGTTCTTC; CDR3aa: CASSEAGGSNEQFF
j_gene: TRBJ2-1; abundance: NA; v_gene: TRBV6-1; d_gene: TRBD1; CDR3nt: TGTGCCAGCAGCGACAGGGACAATGAGCAGTTCTTC; CDR3aa: CASSDRDNEQFF
j_gene: TRBJ1-5; abundance: NA; v_gene: TRBV9; d_gene: TRBD1; CDR3nt: TGTGCCAGCAGCGAGACAGGGGTAGGTCAGCCCCAGCATTTT; CDR3aa: CASSETGVGQPQHF
j_gene: TRBJ2-6; abundance: NA; v_gene: TRBV2; d_gene: TRBD2; CDR3nt: TGTGCCAGCAGTGCTAGCGGGGGGGCCTCAACTGGGGCCAACGTCCTGACTTTC; CDR3aa: CASSASGGASTGANVLTF
j_gene: TRBJ2-1; abundance: NA; v_gene: TRBV12-5; d_gene: TRBD1; CDR3nt: TGTGCTAGTGGTGCCCCGGGACAGGGTTTCGATGAGCAGTTCTTC; CDR3aa: CASGAPGQGFDEQFF
j_gene: TRBJ2-7; abundance: NA; v_gene: TRBV27; d_gene: NA; CDR3nt: TGTGCCAGCTCCAGAAATCCATCCGAGCAGTACTTC; CDR3aa: CASSRNPSEQYF
j_gene: TRBJ2-2; abundance: NA; v_gene: TRBV7-6; d_gene: NA; CDR3nt: TGTGCCAGCAGCTCTGCGGAGGCGGGGGAGCTGTTTTTT; CDR3aa: CASSSAEAGELFF
j_gene: TRBJ2-1; abundance: NA; v_gene: TRBV7-9; d_gene: TRBD2; CDR3nt: TGTGCCAGCAGCGAGTCTAGCGGGGGGTTCTACAATGAGCAGTTCTTC; CDR3aa: CASSESSGGFYNEQFF
j_gene: TRBJ2-5; abundance: NA; v_gene: TRBV9; d_gene: TRBD2; CDR3nt: TGTGCCAGCAGCGCCGGACTAGAAGAGGTAGAGACCCAGTACTTC; CDR3aa: CASSAGLEEVETQYF
j_gene: TRBJ2-7; abundance: NA; v_gene: TRBV4-1; d_gene: TRBD2; CDR3nt: TGCGCCAGCAGCCAAGAGGAGGGTAGCGGGAGTTACGAGCAGTACTTC; CDR3aa: CASSQEEGSGSYEQYF
j_gene: TRBJ1-1; abundance: NA; v_gene: TRBV4-3; d_gene: TRBD1; CDR3nt: TGCGCCAGCAGCCATGCACAGACAGGGATTACTGAAGCTTTCTTT; CDR3aa: CASSHAQTGITEAFF
j_gene: TRBJ1-1; abundance: NA; v_gene: TRBV4-3; d_gene: NA; CDR3nt: TGCGCCAGCAGCCAAGTTGCCAGATTGAACACTGAAGCTTTCTTT; CDR3aa: CASSQVARLNTEAFF
j_gene: TRBJ2-1; abundance: NA; v_gene: TRBV6-4; d_gene: NA; CDR3nt: TGTGCCAGCAGTGACGTTGGGGCAGGACACAATGAGCAGTTCTTC; CDR3aa: CASSDVGAGHNEQFF
j_gene: TRBJ1-5; abundance: NA; v_gene: TRBV10-3; d_gene: NA; CDR3nt: TGTGCCATCAGTGAGGACGGGGGTTGGAGCAATCAGCCCCAGCATTTT; CDR3aa: CAISEDGGWSNQPQHF
j_gene: TRBJ2-7; abundance: NA; v_gene: TRBV28; d_gene: NA; CDR3nt: TGTGCCAGCAGCTTAGGACTGTACTACGAGCAGTACTTC; CDR3aa: CASSLGLYYEQYF
j_gene: TRBJ2-5; abundance: NA; v_gene: TRBV28; d_gene: TRBD2; CDR3nt: TGTGCCGGCAGTGAGGGACTAGCGGGAGGAGAGACCCAGTACTTC; CDR3aa: CAGSEGLAGGETQYF
j_gene: TRBJ2-2; abundance: NA; v_gene: TRBV19; d_gene: TRBD2; CDR3nt: TGTGCCAGCAAATCGGGACTAGCGGGCGCCGGGGAGCTGTTTTTT; CDR3aa: CASKSGLAGAGELFF
j_gene: TRBJ1-1; abundance: NA; v_gene: TRBV4-1; d_gene: NA; CDR3nt: TGCGCCAGCAGCCAAGAGGAGGTGAACACTGAAGCTTTCTTT; CDR3aa: CASSQEEVNTEAFF
j_gene: TRBJ1-1; abundance: NA; v_gene: TRBV5-8; d_gene: NA; CDR3nt: TGTGCCAGCAGCTACAGGGCCTCATCGAAAGGTGAAGCTTTCTTT; CDR3aa: CASSYRASSKGEAFF
j_gene: TRBJ1-6; abundance: NA; v_gene: TRBV27; d_gene: NA; CDR3nt: TGTGCCAGCAGTCTCCGGGGGAATTCACCCCTCCACTTT; CDR3aa: CASSLRGNSPLHF
j_gene: TRBJ1-2; abundance: NA; v_gene: TRBV9; d_gene: NA; CDR3nt: TGTGCCAGCAGTCGGAGCGACTATGGCTACACCTTC; CDR3aa: CASSRSDYGYTF
j_gene: TRBJ1-2; abundance: NA; v_gene: TRBV2; d_gene: NA; CDR3nt: TGTGCCAGCAGTGAACCCGACAGTAACTATGGCTACACCTTC; CDR3aa: CASSEPDSNYGYTF
j_gene: TRBJ2-3; abundance: NA; v_gene: TRBV6-4; d_gene: NA; CDR3nt: TGTGCCAGCAGTGACTCGATAGGAGCGCCAGATACGCAGTATTTT; CDR3aa: CASSDSIGAPDTQYF
j_gene: TRBJ2-3; abundance: NA; v_gene: TRBV27; d_gene: TRBD2; CDR3nt: TGTGCCAGCAGTCCCATAGCGGGGGCCTTAAAAGATACGCAGTATTTT; CDR3aa: CASSPIAGALKDTQYF
j_gene: TRBJ2-3; abundance: NA; v_gene: TRBV14; d_gene: TRBD2; CDR3nt: TGTGCCAGCAGCCAAGGTAGCGGGATGGATACGCAGTATTTT; CDR3aa: CASSQGSGMDTQYF
j_gene: TRBJ2-1; abundance: NA; v_gene: TRBV9; d_gene: NA; CDR3nt: TGTGCCAGCAGCGAGGGAGTGAGCTCCTACAATGAGCAGTTCTTC; CDR3aa: CASSEGVSSYNEQFF
j_gene: TRBJ2-1; abundance: NA; v_gene: TRBV19; d_gene: NA; CDR3nt: TGTGCCAGTAGTATTAAACTACCCCCCGTCATGGTGCAGTTCTTC; CDR3aa: CASSIKLPPVMVQFF
j_gene: TRBJ1-1; abundance: NA; v_gene: TRBV2; d_gene: TRBD1; CDR3nt: TGTGCCAGCAGTCGGACAGGGGACAGCTACACTGAAGCTTTCTTT; CDR3aa: CASSRTGDSYTEAFF
j_gene: TRBJ2-3; abundance: NA; v_gene: TRBV4-3; d_gene: TRBD1; CDR3nt: TGCGCCAGCAGCTTCCGCAAGGGACAGGGGGTTAAAGATACGCAGTATTTT; CDR3aa: CASSFRKGQGVKDTQYF
j_gene: TRBJ2-3; abundance: NA; v_gene: TRBV6-1; d_gene: TRBD2; CDR3nt: TGTGCCAGCAGTGAGATAGCGGGACACACAGATACGCAGTATTTT; CDR3aa: CASSEIAGHTDTQYF
j_gene: TRBJ2-7; abundance: few; v_gene: TRBV4-3; d_gene: NA; CDR3nt: TGCGCCAGCAGCCAAGATCGGCAGGGGACAAGCTCCTACGAGCAGTACTTC; CDR3aa: CASSQDRQGTSSYEQYF
j_gene: TRBJ2-1; abundance: NA; v_gene: TRBV7-9; d_gene: NA; CDR3nt: TGTGCCAGCCGTTATAAGGTGGAGGCCAATGAGCAGTTCTTC; CDR3aa: CASRYKVEANEQFF
j_gene: TRBJ2-3; abundance: NA; v_gene: TRBV27; d_gene: TRBD2; CDR3nt: TGTGCCAGCAGTTGGCGGGGGGGCCCCGATACGCAGTATTTT; CDR3aa: CASSWRGGPDTQYF
j_gene: TRBJ2-5; abundance: NA; v_gene: TRBV2; d_gene: NA; CDR3nt: TGTGCCAGCGAATCGGGGGTGGGGATCCAAGAGACCCAGTACTTC; CDR3aa: CASESGVGIQETQYF
j_gene: TRBJ2-7; abundance: NA; v_gene: TRBV30; d_gene: TRBD2; CDR3nt: TGTGCCTCTTCCCCCCCCGGCGGGGGGGAATACGAGCAGTACTTC; CDR3aa: CASSPPGGGEYEQYF
j_gene: TRBJ2-6; abundance: once; v_gene: TRBV15; d_gene: TRBD1; CDR3nt: TGTGCCACCAGCAGACCTCAACGGACAGGGGGCTTGGACTCTGGGGCCAACGTCCTGACTTTC; CDR3aa: CATSRPQRTGGLDSGANVLTF
j_gene: TRBJ2-7; abundance: NA; v_gene: TRBV2; d_gene: NA; CDR3nt: TGTGCCAGTGGGGGACACTCCTACGAGCAGTACTTC; CDR3aa: CASGGHSYEQYF
j_gene: TRBJ2-3; abundance: NA; v_gene: TRBV5-1; d_gene: TRBD1; CDR3nt: TGCGCCAGCAGCTTCCAGGGGGCGATGGGCACAGATACACAGTATTTT; CDR3aa: CASSFQGAMGTDTQYF
j_gene: TRBJ2-3; abundance: NA; v_gene: TRBV6-6; d_gene: NA; CDR3nt: TGTGCCAGCAGTGGTACAGTCACAGATACGCAGTATTTT; CDR3aa: CASSGTVTDTQYF
j_gene: TRBJ1-2; abundance: once; v_gene: TRBV15; d_gene: NA; CDR3nt: TGTGCCACCAGCAGAGCAGGATCCTATGGCTACACCTTC; CDR3aa: CATSRAGSYGYTF
j_gene: TRBJ2-2; abundance: NA; v_gene: TRBV6-4; d_gene: NA; CDR3nt: TGTGCCAGCAGTGACGAACAGGGGAACACCGGGGAGCTGTTTTTT; CDR3aa: CASSDEQGNTGELFF
j_gene: TRBJ2-3; abundance: NA; v_gene: TRBV5-1; d_gene: NA; CDR3nt: TGCGCCAGCTATTCAGGGGGGCTGGCAGATACGCAGTATTTT; CDR3aa: CASYSGGLADTQYF
j_gene: TRBJ1-6; abundance: NA; v_gene: TRBV5-4; d_gene: NA; CDR3nt: TGTGCCAGCAGCCAAGCGGAGGGTGAGAATTCACCCCTCCACTTT; CDR3aa: CASSQAEGENSPLHF
j_gene: TRBJ1-5; abundance: once; v_gene: TRBV4-3; d_gene: TRBD1; CDR3nt: TGCGCCAGCAGCCAAGACAGGGGGGTCAATCAGCCCCAGCATTTT; CDR3aa: CASSQDRGVNQPQHF
j_gene: TRBJ2-3; abundance: few; v_gene: TRBV28; d_gene: NA; CDR3nt: TGTGCCAGCAGTTTTGTCGCGGGCACAGATACGCAGTATTTT; CDR3aa: CASSFVAGTDTQYF
j_gene: TRBJ2-2; abundance: NA; v_gene: TRBV6-1; d_gene: NA; CDR3nt: TGTGCCAGCAGTGAAGGCAGGGAAGCCGGGGAGCTGTTTTTT; CDR3aa: CASSEGREAGELFF
j_gene: TRBJ1-1; abundance: NA; v_gene: TRBV27; d_gene: TRBD1; CDR3nt: TGTGCCAGCAGTTTCCACAGGGGGAAAGCTTTCTTT; CDR3aa: CASSFHRGKAFF